The next 10 T cell receptor beta chains were all read from a single sample in a study of T-cell reconstitution after alpha-beta-depleted transplantation in children. Unique molecular identifiers tagged the TCRbeta library. One entry per CDR3 protein, called by TCRdb with MiXCR from the PCR reads. The sample shows a few hundred thousand distinct CDR3 sequences, approximately 20% of them seen only once. The source material was PBMCs from the stem cell graft donor, sampled from the stem cell graft. These receptors were obtained from a human donor who donated a stem cell graft to a child with acute lymphoblastic leukemia.

The chain uses TRBV13 and TRBJ2-3; tentatively, D is TRBD2 (6 bases). V was pared by 5 bases and J by 2 bases, with 14 bases between. The CDR3 runs 15 residues. CDR1 and CDR2 from the germline V gene are PRHDT and FYEKMQ (reference sequence). CDR3 in amino acids: CASSALAEFTDTQYF. In DNA, the CDR3 is TGTGCCAGCAGCGCATTAGCGGAGTTCACAGATACGCAGTATTTT. Using reference TRBV13 and TRBJ2-3 for the parts outside the CDR3, the full variable domain is AAGVIQSPRHLIKEKRETATLKCYPIPRHDTVYWYQQGPGQDPQFLISFYEKMQSDKGSIPDRFSAQQFSDYHSELNMSSLELGDSALYFCASSALAEFTDTQYFGPGTRLTVL.

In DNA form, the CDR3 reads TGTGCCACCAGCACCGGACAGGGGGCTCGGGGCACTGAAGCTTTCTTT. This sequence encodes CATSTGQGARGTEAFF. The rearrangement uses TRBV15 and TRBJ1-1; 11 bases match TRBD1. This CDR3 has 16 amino acids. J was trimmed by 4 bases and V by 4 bases; bases with no gene match: 8. Looked up from germline, CDR1 is LNHNV and CDR2 is YYDKDF (reference sequence).

This clonotype was counted only a few times. This rearrangement joins TRBV4-1 to TRBJ1-2; D is ambiguous. The CDR3 covers 15 residues. Per the germline V gene, CDR1 is MGHRA and CDR2 is YSYEKL. Trimming removed 0 bases at V and 4 bases at J, with 12 bases between. In DNA form, the CDR3 reads TGCGCCAGCAGCCAAGATATTAGAAGTCTCTATGGCTACACCTTC. Protein sequence: CASSQDIRSLYGYTF.

This clonotype has more than one count but fewer than ten. The rearrangement uses TRBV6-1 and TRBJ1-1; TRBD1 matches 7 bases. J lost 1 base, V lost 5 bases, and 7 bases had no gene match. CDR1 is MNHNS and CDR2 is SASEGT in the germline V gene. The CDR3 sequence is 15 residues long. The CDR3 protein is CASSTRRQGNTEAFF. The CDR3, as DNA: TGTGCCAGCAGTACACGGCGACAGGGGAACACTGAAGCTTTCTTT.

V is TRBV12-3 or TRBV12-4 and J is TRBJ2-1, with TRBD2 matching 12 bases. With V trimmed by 3 bases and J by 9 bases, 6 bases remained unmatched. This CDR3 has 15 residues. This chain's CDR3 is CASSFRLAGVFEQFF. CDR3 nucleotides: TGTGCCAGCAGTTTCCGACTAGCGGGAGTTTTTGAGCAGTTCTTC.

The V gene is TRBV5-1, the J gene TRBJ1-2; tentative D call: TRBD1 (6 bases). Germline V gives CDR1 SGHRS, CDR2 YFSETQ. V was cut by 0 bases and J by 6 bases, with 15 bases left in between. The CDR3 has 15 residues. DNA of the CDR3: TGCGCCAGCAGCTTGGGTTCCAGGACAGTTAATGGCTACACCTTC. This gives the protein CASSLGSRTVNGYTF.

CDR3 region: CASSPVPGLAQETQYF. The CDR3 DNA sequence: TGTGCCAGCAGCCCGGTCCCGGGACTAGCGCAAGAGACCCAGTACTTC. V and J are TRBV5-5 and TRBJ2-5; 10 bases are a match to TRBD2. The germline V gene has CDR1 SGHKS and CDR2 YYEKEE (reference sequence). The CDR3 spans 16 residues. V was clipped by 4 bases and J by 2 bases; unmatched bases: 8.

The chain couples TRBV19 to TRBJ1-1; a possible D gene is TRBD1 (6 bases). This CDR3 spans 13 amino acids. V was cut by 0 bases and J by 7 bases, with 9 bases left in between. CDR1 is LNHDA and CDR2 is SQIVND in the germline V gene (reference sequence). As DNA, the CDR3 is TGTGCCAGTAGTATAGATCTAGGGGGTGAAGCTTTCTTT. This codes for CASSIDLGGEAFF.

The V and J genes are TRBV5-1 and TRBJ1-2; TRBD1 aligns across 9 bases. After removal of 0 bases from V and 7 bases from J, the junction contained 7 bases not matched to a gene. Germline V gene sequence: CDR1 SGHRS, CDR2 YFSETQ. There are 15 residues in the CDR3. DNA for the CDR3: TGCGCCAGCAGCTTGGATACTTCGGGACAGGGTGGCTACACCTTC. It yields the protein CASSLDTSGQGGYTF.

This clonotype was seen a handful of times. The chain carries TRBV6-1 and TRBJ1-1; D gene ambiguous. CDR3 length: 13 amino acids. Germline V gene lookup returns CDR1 MNHNS and CDR2 SASEGT. V dropped 9 bases and J dropped 4 bases, with 15 bases sitting between them. In nucleotides, the CDR3 is TGTGCCAGTGGTTTAGGGTCCCGCACTGAAGCTTTCTTT. This sequence encodes CASGLGSRTEAFF.